Given below is one T cell receptor (beta chain) in context. Its antigen is undetermined. Time point meaning: cycle 4 day 1 (C4D1), after more than five weeks of nivolumab. Brentuximab vedotin exposure varied, and every patient relapsed after autologous stem cell transplantation. This entry comes from a study of PD-1 blockade in classical Hodgkin lymphoma. Notes on the study in general: With respect to the repertoire differences, their causes, possibly disease activity or prior therapy, remain undefined. Newly diagnosed patients reportedly had lower baseline TCR diversity than healthy donors. Some patients started nivolumab under 1 year after ASCT, and they were excluded.

Looked up from germline, CDR1 is SGHRS and CDR2 is YFSETQ. The CDR3 extends over 17 amino acids. V lost 5 bases, J lost 2 bases, and 23 bases lay in between. Sequencing used immunoSEQ multiplex PCR; TCRdb keeps in-frame clones, though not all of them. The table lists around 25,000 clones, around four fifths of them singletons. The receptor's source is a human donor with classical Hodgkin lymphoma. The source material was peripheral blood mononuclear cells (PBMCs), sampled before the fourth cycle of nivolumab. The chain recombines TRBV5-1 with TRBJ2-7, with D perhaps being TRBD1 or TRBD2 (6 bases each). This CDR3 is CASRPGTGASWAYEQYF. CDR3 bases: TGCGCCAGCAGACCCGGAACGGGGGCAAGCTGGGCCTACGAGCAGTACTTC.